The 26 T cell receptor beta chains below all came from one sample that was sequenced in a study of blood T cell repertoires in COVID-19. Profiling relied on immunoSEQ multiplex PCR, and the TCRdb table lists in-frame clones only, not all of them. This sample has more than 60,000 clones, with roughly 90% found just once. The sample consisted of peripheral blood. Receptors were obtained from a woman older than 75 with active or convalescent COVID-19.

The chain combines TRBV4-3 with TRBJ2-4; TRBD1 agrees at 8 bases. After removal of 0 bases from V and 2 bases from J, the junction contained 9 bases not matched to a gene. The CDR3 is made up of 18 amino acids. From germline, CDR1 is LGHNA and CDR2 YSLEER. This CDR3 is CASSQDLGQGRSKNIQYF. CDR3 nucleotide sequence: TGCGCCAGCAGCCAAGATCTCGGACAGGGTAGATCCAAAAACATTCAGTACTTC.

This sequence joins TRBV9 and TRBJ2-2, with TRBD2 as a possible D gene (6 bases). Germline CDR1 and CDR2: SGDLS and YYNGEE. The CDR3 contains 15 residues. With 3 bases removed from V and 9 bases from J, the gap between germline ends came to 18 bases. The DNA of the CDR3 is TGTGCCAGCAGCGGGGTGGGACTTCGATCCAGGGAGCTGTTTTTT. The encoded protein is CASSGVGLRSRELFF.

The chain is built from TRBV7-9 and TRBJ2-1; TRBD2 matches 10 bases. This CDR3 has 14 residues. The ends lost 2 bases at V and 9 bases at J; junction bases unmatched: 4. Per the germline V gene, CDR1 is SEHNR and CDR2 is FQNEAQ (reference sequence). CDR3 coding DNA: TGTGCCAGCAGCTTAAGCGGGGGGGCAGGTGAGCAGTTCTTC. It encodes CASSLSGGAGEQFF. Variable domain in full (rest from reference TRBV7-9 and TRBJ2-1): DTGVSQNPRHKITKRGQNVTFRCDPISEHNRLYWYRQTLGQGPEFLTYFQNEAQLEKSRLLSDRFSAERPKGSFSTLEIQRTEQGDSAMYLCASSLSGGAGEQFFGPGTRLTVL.

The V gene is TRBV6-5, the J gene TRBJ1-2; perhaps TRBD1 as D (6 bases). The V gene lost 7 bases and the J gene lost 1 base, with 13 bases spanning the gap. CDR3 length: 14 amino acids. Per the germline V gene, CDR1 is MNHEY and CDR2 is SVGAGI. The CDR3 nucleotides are TGTGCCAGCACCCGGGGGGCCAGTAACTATGGCTACACCTTC. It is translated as CASTRGASNYGYTF.

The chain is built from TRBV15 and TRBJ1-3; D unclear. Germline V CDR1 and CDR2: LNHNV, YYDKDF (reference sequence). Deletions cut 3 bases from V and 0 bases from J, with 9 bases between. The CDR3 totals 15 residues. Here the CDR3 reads CATSSKLGSGNTIYF. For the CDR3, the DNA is TGTGCCACCAGCAGCAAGCTAGGCTCTGGAAACACCATATATTTT.

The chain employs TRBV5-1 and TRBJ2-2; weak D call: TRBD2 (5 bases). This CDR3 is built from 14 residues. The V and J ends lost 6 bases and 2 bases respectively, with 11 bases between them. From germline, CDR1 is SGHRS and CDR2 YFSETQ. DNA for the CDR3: TGCGCCAGCAAGGTACTAGAAAACACCGGGGAGCTGTTTTTT. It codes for CASKVLENTGELFF.

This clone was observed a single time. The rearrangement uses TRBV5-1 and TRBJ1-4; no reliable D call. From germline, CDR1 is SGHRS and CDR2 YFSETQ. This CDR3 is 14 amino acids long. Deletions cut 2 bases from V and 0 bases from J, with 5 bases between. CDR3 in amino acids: CASSFGTTNEKLFF. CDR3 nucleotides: TGCGCCAGCAGCTTCGGTACAACTAATGAAAAACTGTTTTTT.

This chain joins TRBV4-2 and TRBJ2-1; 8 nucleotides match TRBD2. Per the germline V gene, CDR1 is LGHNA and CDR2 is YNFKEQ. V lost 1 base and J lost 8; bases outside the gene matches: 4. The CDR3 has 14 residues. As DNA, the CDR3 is TGTGCCAGCAGCCAAGGGCGGGGGGTAGATGAGCAGTTCTTC. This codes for CASSQGRGVDEQFF.

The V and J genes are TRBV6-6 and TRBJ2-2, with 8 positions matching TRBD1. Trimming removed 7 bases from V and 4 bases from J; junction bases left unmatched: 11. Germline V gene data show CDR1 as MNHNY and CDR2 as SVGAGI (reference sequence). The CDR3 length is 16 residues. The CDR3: CASTRGTGSTTGELFF. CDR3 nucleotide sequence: TGTGCCAGCACTAGGGGGACAGGTTCGACCACCGGGGAGCTGTTTTTT.

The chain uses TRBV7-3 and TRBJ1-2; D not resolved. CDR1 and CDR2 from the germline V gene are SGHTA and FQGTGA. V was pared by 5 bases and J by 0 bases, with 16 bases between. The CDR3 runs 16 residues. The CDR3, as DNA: TGTGCCAGCAGCCCCCTCGGAGGCACCCCTAACTATGGCTACACCTTC. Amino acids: CASSPLGGTPNYGYTF.

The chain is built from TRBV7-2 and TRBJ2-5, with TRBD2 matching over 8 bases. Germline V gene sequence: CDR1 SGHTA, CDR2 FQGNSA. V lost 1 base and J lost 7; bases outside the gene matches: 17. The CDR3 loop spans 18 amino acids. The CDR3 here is CASSLERGTSRMSRTQYF. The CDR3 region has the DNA TGTGCCAGCAGCTTAGAGCGGGGGACGTCCCGAATGTCTCGGACCCAGTACTTC.

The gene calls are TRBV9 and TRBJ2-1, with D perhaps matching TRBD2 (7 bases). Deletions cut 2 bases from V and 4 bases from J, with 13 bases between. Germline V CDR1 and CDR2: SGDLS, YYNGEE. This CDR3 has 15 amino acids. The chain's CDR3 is CASSVAGGRYNEQFF. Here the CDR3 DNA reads TGTGCCAGCAGCGTGGCCGGGGGGCGGTACAATGAGCAGTTCTTC.

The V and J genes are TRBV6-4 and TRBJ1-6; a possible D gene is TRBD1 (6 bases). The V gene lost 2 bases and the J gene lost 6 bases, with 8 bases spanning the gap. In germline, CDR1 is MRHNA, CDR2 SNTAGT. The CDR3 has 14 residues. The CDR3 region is CASSDRGGNSPLHF. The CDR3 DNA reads TGTGCCAGCAGTGACAGAGGGGGTAATTCACCCCTCCACTTT.

The CDR3 DNA reads TGTGCCAGCAGTGAACAGGTCCCCACCGGGGAGCTGTTTTTT. This encodes CASSEQVPTGELFF. The chain employs TRBV28 and TRBJ2-2; TRBD1 might be the D (5 bases). The CDR3 is 14 amino acids. In germline, CDR1 is MDHEN, CDR2 SYDVKM. V lost 5 bases to trimming and J lost 4 bases, with 11 bases between them.

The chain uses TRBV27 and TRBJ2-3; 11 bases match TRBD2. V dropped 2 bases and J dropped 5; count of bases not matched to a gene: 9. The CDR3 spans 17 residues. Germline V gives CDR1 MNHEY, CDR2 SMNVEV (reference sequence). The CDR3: CASSLGRLAGGGDTQYF. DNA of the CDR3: TGTGCCAGCAGTTTAGGCCGGCTAGCGGGGGGTGGAGATACGCAGTATTTT.

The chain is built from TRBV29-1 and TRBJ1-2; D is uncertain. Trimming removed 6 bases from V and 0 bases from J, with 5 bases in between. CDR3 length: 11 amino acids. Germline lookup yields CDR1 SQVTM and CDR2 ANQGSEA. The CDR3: CSVPTNYGYTF. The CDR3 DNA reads TGCAGCGTCCCCACTAACTATGGCTACACCTTC.

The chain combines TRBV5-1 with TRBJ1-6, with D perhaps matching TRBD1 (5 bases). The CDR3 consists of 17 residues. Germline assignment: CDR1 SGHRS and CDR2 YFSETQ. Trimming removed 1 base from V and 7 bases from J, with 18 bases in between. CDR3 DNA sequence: TGCGCCAGCAGCTTGAGCGTCGGAACAGGACTAAATTCACCCCTCCACTTT. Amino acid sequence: CASSLSVGTGLNSPLHF. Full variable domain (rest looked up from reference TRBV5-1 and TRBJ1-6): KAGVTQTPRYLIKTRGQQVTLSCSPISGHRSVSWYQQTPGQGLQFLFEYFSETQRNKGNFPGRFSGRQFSNSRSEMNVSTLELGDSALYLCASSLSVGTGLNSPLHFGNGTRLTVT.

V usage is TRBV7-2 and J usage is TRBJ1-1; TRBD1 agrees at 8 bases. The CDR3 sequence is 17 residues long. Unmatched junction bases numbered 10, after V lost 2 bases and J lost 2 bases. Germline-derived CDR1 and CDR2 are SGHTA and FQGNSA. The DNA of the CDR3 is TGTGCCAGCAGCTTAACAGGGGGTAATCTTGTAAACACTGAAGCTTTCTTT. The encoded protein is CASSLTGGNLVNTEAFF.

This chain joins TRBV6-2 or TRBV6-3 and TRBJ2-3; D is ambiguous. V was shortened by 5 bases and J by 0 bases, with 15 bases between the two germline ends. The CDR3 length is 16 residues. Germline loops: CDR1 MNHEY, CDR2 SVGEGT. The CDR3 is CASSRRWASSTDTQYF. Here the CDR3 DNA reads TGTGCCAGCAGTCGACGGTGGGCTTCTAGCACAGATACGCAGTATTTT.

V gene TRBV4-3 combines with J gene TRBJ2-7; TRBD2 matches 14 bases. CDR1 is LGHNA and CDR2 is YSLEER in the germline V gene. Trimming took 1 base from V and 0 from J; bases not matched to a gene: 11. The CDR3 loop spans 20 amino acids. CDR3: CASSQGRSGLAGGSSYEQYF. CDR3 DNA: TGCGCCAGCAGCCAAGGGAGAAGCGGACTAGCGGGGGGTTCCTCCTACGAGCAGTACTTC.

This CDR3 reads CASSITSGGSSYEQYF. The DNA of the CDR3 is TGCGCCAGCAGCATCACTAGCGGGGGGTCCTCCTACGAGCAGTACTTC. The chain uses TRBV5-1 and TRBJ2-7; 12 nucleotides align to TRBD2. V was pared by 4 bases and J by 0 bases, with 5 bases of the junction left unmatched. The V gene's germline CDR1 is SGHRS and CDR2 YFSETQ. CDR3 size: 16 residues. The whole variable domain, filled in from reference TRBV5-1 and TRBJ2-7, reads KAGVTQTPRYLIKTRGQQVTLSCSPISGHRSVSWYQQTPGQGLQFLFEYFSETQRNKGNFPGRFSGRQFSNSRSEMNVSTLELGDSALYLCASSITSGGSSYEQYFGPGTRLTVT.

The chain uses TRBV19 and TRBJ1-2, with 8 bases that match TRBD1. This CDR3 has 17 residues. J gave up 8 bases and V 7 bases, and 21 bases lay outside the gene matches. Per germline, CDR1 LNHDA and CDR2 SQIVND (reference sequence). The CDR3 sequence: CASTLDRDYPKLRGYTF. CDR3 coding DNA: TGTGCCAGTACCTTGGACAGGGATTACCCTAAACTTCGGGGCTACACCTTC.

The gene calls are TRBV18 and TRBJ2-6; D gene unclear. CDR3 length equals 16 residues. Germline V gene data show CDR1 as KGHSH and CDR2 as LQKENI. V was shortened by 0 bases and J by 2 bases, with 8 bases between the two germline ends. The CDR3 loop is CASSPPQVAGANVLTF. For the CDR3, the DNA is TGTGCCAGCTCACCACCACAAGTCGCTGGGGCCAACGTCCTGACTTTC.

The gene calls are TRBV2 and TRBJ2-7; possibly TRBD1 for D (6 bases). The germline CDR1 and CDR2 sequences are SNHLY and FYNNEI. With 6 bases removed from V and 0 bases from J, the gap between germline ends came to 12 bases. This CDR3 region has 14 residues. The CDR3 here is CASRWQGSSYEQYF. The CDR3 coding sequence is TGTGCCAGCAGATGGCAGGGGAGCTCCTACGAGCAGTACTTC. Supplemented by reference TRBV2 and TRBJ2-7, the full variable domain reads EPEVTQTPSHQVTQMGQEVILRCVPISNHLYFYWYRQILGQKVEFLVSFYNNEISEKSEIFDDQFSVERPDGSNFTLKIRSTKLEDSAMYFCASRWQGSSYEQYFGPGTRLTVT.

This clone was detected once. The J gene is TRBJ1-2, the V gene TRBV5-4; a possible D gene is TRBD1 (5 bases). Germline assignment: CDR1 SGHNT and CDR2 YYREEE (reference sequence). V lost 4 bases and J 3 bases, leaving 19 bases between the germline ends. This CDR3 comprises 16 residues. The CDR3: CASSPTLGRGDYGYTF. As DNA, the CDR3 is TGTGCCAGCAGCCCGACCTTGGGGAGGGGCGACTATGGCTACACCTTC.

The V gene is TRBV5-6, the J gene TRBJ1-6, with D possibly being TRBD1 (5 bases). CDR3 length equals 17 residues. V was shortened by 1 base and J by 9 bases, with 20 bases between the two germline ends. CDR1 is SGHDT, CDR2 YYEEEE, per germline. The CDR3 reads CASSLIAGPTKSSPLHF. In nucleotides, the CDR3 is TGTGCCAGCAGCTTGATTGCGGGACCGACTAAATCTTCACCCCTCCACTTT. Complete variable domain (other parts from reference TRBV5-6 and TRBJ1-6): DAGVTQSPTHLIKTRGQQVTLRCSPKSGHDTVSWYQQALGQGPQFIFQYYEEEERQRGNFPDRFSGHQFPNYSSELNVNALLLGDSALYLCASSLIAGPTKSSPLHFGNGTRLTVT.